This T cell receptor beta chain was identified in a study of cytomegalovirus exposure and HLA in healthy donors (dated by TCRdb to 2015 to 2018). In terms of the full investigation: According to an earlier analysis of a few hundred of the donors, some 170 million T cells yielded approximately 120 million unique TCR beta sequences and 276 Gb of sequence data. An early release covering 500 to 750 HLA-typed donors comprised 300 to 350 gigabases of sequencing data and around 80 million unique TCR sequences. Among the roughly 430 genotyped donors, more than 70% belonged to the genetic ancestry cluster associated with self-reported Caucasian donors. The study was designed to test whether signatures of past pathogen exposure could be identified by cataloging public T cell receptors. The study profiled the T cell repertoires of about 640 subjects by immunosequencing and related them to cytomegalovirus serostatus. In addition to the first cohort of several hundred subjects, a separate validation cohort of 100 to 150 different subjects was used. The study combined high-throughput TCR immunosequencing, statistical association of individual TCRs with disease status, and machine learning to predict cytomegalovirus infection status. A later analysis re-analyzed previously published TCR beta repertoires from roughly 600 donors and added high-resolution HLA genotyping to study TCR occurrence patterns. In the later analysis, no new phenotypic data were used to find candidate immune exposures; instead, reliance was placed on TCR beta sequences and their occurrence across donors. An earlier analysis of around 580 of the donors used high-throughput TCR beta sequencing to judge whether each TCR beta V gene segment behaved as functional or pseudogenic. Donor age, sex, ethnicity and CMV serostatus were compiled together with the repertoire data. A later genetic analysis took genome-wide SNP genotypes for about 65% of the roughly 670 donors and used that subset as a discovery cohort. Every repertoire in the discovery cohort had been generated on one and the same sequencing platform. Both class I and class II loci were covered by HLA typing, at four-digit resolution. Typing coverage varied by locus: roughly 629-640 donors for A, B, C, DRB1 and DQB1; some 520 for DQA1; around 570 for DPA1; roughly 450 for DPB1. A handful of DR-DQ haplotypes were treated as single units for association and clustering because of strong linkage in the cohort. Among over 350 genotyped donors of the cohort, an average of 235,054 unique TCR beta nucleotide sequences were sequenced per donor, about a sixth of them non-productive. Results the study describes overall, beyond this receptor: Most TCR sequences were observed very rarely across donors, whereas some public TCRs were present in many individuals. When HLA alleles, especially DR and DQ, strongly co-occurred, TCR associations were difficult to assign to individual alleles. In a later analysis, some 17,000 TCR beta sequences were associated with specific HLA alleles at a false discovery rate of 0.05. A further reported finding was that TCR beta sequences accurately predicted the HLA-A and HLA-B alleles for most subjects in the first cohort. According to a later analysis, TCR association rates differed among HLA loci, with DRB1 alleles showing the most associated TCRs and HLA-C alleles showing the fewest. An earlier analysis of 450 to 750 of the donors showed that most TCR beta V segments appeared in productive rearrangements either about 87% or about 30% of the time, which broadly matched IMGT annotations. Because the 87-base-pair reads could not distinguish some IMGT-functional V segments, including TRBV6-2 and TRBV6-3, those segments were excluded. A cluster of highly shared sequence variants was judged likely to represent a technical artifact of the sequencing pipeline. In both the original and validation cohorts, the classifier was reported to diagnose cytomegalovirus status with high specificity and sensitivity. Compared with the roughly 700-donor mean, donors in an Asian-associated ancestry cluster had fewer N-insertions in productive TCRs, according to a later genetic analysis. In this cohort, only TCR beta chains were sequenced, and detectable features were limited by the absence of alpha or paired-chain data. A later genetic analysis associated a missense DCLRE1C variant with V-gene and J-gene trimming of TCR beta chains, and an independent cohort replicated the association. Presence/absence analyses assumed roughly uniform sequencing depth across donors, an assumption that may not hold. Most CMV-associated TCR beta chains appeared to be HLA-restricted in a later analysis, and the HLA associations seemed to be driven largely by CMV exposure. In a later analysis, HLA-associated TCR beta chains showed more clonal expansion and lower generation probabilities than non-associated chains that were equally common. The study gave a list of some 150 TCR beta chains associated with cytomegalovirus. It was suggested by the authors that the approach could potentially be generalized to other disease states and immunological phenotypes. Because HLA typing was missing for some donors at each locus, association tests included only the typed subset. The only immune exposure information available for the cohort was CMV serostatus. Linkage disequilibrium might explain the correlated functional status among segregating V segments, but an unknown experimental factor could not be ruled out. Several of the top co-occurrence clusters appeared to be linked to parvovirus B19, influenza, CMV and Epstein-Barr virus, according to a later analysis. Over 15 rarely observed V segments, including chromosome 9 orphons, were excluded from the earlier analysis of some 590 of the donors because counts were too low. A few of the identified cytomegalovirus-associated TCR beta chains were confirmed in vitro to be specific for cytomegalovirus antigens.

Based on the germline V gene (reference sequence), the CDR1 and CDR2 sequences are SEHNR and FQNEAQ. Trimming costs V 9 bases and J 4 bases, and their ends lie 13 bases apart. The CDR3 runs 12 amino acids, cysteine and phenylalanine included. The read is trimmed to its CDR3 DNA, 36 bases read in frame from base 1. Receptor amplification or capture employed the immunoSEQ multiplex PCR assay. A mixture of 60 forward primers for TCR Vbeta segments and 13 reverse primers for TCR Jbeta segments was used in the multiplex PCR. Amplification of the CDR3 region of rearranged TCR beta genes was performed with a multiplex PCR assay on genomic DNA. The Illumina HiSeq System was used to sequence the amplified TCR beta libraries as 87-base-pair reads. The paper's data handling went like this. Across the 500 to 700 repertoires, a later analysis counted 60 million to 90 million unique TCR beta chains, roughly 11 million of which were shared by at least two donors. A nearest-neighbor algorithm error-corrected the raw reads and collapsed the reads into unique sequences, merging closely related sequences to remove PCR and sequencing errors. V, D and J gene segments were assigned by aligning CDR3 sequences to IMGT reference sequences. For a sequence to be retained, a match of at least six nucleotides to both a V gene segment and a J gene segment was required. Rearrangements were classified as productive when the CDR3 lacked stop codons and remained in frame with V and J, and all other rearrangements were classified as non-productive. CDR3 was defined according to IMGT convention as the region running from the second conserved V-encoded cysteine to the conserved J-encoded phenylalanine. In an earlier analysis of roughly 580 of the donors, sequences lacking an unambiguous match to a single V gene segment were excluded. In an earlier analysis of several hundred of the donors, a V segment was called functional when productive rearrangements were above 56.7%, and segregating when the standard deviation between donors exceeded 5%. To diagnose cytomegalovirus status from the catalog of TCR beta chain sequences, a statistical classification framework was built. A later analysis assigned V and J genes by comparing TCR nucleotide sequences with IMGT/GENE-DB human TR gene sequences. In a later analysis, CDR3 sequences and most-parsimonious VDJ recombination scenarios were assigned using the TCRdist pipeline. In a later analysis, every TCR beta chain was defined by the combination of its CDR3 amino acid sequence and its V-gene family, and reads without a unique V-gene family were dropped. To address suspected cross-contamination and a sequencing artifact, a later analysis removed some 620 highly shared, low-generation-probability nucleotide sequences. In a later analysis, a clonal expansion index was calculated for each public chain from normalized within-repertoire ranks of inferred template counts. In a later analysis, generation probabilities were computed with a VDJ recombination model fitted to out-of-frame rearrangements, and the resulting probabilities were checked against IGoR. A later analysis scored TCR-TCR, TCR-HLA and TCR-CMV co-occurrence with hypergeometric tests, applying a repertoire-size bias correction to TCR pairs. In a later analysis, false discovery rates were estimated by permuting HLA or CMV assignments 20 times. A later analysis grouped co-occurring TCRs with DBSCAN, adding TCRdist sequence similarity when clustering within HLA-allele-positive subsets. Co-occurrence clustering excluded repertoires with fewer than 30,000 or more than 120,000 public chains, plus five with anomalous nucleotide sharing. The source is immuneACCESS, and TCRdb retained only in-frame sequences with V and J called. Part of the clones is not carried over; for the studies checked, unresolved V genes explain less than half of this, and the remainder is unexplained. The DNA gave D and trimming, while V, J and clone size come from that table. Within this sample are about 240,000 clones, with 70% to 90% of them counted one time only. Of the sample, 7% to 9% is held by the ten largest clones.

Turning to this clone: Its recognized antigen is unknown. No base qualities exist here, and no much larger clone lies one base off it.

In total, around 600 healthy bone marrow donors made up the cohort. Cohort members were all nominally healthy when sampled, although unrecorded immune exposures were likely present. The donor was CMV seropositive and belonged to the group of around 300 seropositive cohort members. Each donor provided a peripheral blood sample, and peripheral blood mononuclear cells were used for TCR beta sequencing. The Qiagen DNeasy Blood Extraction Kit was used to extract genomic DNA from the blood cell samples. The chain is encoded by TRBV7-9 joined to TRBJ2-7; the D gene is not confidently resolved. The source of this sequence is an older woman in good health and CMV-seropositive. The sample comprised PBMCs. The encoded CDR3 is CASSLTSYEQYF. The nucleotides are TGTGCCAGTTCCTTGACATCGTACGAGCAGTACTTC.